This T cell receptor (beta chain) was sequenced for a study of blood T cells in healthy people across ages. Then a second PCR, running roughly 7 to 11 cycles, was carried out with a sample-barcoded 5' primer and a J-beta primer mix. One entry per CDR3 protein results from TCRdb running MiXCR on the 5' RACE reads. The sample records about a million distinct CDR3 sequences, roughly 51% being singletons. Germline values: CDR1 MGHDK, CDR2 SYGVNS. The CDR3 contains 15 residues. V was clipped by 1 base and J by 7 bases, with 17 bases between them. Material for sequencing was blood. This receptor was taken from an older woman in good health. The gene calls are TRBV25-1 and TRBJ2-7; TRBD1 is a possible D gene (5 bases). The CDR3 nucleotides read TGTGCCAGCAGTGAATTGGGCAGTCCTCAGGGTGAGCAGTACTTC. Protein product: CASSELGSPQGEQYF.